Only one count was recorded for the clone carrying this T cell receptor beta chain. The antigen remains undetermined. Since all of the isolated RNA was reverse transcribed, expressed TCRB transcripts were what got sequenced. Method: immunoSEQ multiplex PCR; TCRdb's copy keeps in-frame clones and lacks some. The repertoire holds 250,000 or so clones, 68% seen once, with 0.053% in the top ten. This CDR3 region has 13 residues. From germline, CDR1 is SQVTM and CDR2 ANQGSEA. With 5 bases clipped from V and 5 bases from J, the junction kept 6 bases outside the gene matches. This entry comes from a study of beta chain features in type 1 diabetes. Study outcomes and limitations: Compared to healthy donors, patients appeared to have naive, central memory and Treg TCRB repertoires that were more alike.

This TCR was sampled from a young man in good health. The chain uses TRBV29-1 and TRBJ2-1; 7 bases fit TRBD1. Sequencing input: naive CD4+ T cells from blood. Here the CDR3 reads CSVRDSWDNEQFF. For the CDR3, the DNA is TGCAGCGTTCGGGACAGCTGGGACAATGAGCAGTTCTTC.